This TCR beta chain was captured in a study of T cell changes during pregnancy in multiple sclerosis. Profiled with immunoSEQ multiplex PCR; TCRdb holds only in-frame clones, not every one. The sample has 45,000 to 55,000 clones, over 90% seen once. V lost 3 bases and J 4 bases, leaving 19 bases between the germline ends. Looked up from germline, CDR1 is MGHDK and CDR2 is SYGVNS. This CDR3 spans 17 amino acids. The input for sequencing was peripheral blood, taken after pregnancy. This TCR derives from a female donor with multiple sclerosis, enrolled in a pregnancy study. The chain is built from TRBV25-1 and TRBJ2-1; D possibly corresponds to TRBD1 (6 bases). CDR3 region: CASSEPDPGAEYNEQFF. The CDR3 DNA follows: TGTGCCAGCAGTGAGCCGGACCCAGGGGCCGAGTACAATGAGCAGTTCTTC.